This T cell receptor beta chain was recovered during a study of shared clonotypes between healthy human individuals. Germline loops: CDR1 KGHSH, CDR2 LQKENI. There are 16 residues in the CDR3. V lost 2 bases and J lost 0, with 11 bases in between. The protocol was immunoSEQ multiplex PCR, while the TCRdb copy is restricted to in-frame clones and leaves out a portion. The profile shows some 2,500,000 clones, about nine tenths of them singletons. Source material: naive CD4+ T cells from PBMCs. Subset meaning: CD45RA+ positively selected. The gene calls are TRBV18 and TRBJ2-1; D gene ambiguous. The sequence derives from a man aged 18 to 30 in good health. Some clones in this sample may be carry-over from other donors' samples. CDR3 sequence reads: CASSPFAAGSYNEQFF. CDR3 coding DNA: TGTGCCAGCTCACCATTCGCGGCAGGCTCCTACAATGAGCAGTTCTTC.